A selection of T cell receptor beta chains follows, all from one sample in a study of T cell responses to AZD1222 COVID-19 vaccine. TCRdb's copy holds only in-frame clones and misses some; the assay was immunoSEQ multiplex PCR. The table records 68,000 or so clones, approximately 80% of them present only once. The sample consisted of peripheral blood, taken on day 0 of AZD1222 vaccination. The receptor set was obtained from an adult in good health. The CDR3 runs from the conserved cysteine through the conserved F or W. D genes are given only for firm matches. Size values are once, few and many counts, or a class for expanded clones, and some rows have none.

V gene,clone size,D gene,J gene,CDR3 protein,CDR3 DNA
TRBV7-2,-,TRBD2,TRBJ2-3,CASNRGGSDTQYF,TGTGCCAGCAACCGGGGGGGATCAGATACGCAGTATTTT
TRBV25-1,-,-,TRBJ1-3,CASSDPGSGNTIYF,TGTGCCAGCAGTGACCCGGGGTCTGGAAACACCATATATTTT
TRBV5-1,-,-,TRBJ1-2,CASSLAGRPNYGYTF,TGCGCCAGCAGCTTGGCTGGGCGGCCCAACTATGGCTACACCTTC
TRBV3-1/TRBV3-2,-,TRBD1,TRBJ1-1,CASSPNRGLSEAFF,TGTGCCAGCAGCCCTAACAGGGGGCTCTCTGAAGCTTTCTTT
TRBV9,-,TRBD2,TRBJ2-1,CASSVGGGPTGEQFF,TGTGCCAGCAGCGTTGGCGGGGGGCCTACGGGTGAGCAGTTCTTC
TRBV28,-,-,TRBJ2-7,CASAKIIGGYEQYF,TGTGCCAGCGCAAAAATAATAGGCGGCTACGAGCAGTACTTC
TRBV11-2,-,-,TRBJ1-2,CASSLVSYWNYGYTF,TGTGCCAGCAGCTTAGTTTCGTATTGGAACTATGGCTACACCTTC
TRBV2,-,-,TRBJ2-5,CASSVTVNQETQYF,TGTGCCAGCAGTGTTACAGTAAACCAAGAGACCCAGTACTTC
TRBV3-1/TRBV3-2,-,TRBD2,TRBJ2-7,CASSQKTSVPYEQYF,TGTGCCAGCAGCCAAAAAACTAGCGTTCCCTACGAGCAGTACTTC
TRBV25-1,-,-,TRBJ2-1,CASGDINEQFF,TGTGCCAGCGGGGACATCAATGAGCAGTTCTTC
TRBV4-1,-,TRBD2,TRBJ2-7,CASSQGRGGLYEQYF,TGCGCCAGCAGCCAGGGTCGGGGGGGATTATACGAGCAGTACTTC
TRBV6-5,once,-,TRBJ2-7,CASRFGPSYEQYF,TGTGCCAGCCGCTTCGGGCCATCCTACGAGCAGTACTTC
TRBV12-3/TRBV12-4,-,-,TRBJ1-1,CASSGTGSEAFF,TGTGCCAGCAGTGGCACAGGGTCGGAAGCTTTCTTT
TRBV7-9,-,-,TRBJ2-1,CASSLGFYEQFF,TGTGCCAGCAGCTTAGGGTTTTATGAGCAGTTCTTC
TRBV7-9,-,TRBD2,TRBJ2-3,CASSGLAGVTDTQYF,TGTGCCAGCAGCGGCCTAGCGGGGGTCACAGATACGCAGTATTTT
TRBV18,-,-,TRBJ1-5,CASSGGNQPQHF,TGTGCCAGCTCAGGTGGAAATCAGCCCCAGCATTTT
TRBV7-2,-,TRBD1,TRBJ1-6,CASSPTGSNSPLHF,TGTGCCAGCAGCCCGACAGGGAGTAATTCACCCCTCCACTTT
TRBV12-3/TRBV12-4,-,TRBD1,TRBJ2-7,CASSSGQTYEQYF,TGTGCCAGCAGTTCGGGACAGACCTACGAGCAGTACTTC
TRBV5-4,few,-,TRBJ1-6,CASSLLAGTSYNSPLHF,TGTGCCAGCAGCTTGCTCGCAGGGACCTCCTATAATTCACCCCTCCACTTT
TRBV7-8,few,-,TRBJ1-2,CASSPKRQVTGYTF,TGTGCCAGCAGCCCGAAAAGACAGGTTACTGGCTACACCTTC